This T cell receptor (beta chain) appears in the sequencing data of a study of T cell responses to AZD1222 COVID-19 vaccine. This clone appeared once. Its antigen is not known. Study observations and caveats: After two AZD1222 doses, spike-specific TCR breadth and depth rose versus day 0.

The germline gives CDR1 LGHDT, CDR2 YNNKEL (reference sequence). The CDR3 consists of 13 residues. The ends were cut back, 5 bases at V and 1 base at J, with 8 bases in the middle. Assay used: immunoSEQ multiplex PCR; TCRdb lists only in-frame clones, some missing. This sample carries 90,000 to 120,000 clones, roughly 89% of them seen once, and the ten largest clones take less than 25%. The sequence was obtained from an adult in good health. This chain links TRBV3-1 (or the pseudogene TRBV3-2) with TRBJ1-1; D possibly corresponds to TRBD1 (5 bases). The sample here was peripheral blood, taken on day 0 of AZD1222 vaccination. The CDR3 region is CASSYGQNTEAFF. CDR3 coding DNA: TGTGCCAGCAGCTACGGACAGAACACTGAAGCTTTCTTT.